This TCR beta chain stems from a study of shared clonotypes between healthy human individuals. Study details: Per donor, three plates held CD4 naive cells, three held CD4 memory, two held CD8 naive and one held CD8 memory.

Every subset had its genomic DNA shared out evenly among several immunoSEQ plates. TCRdb keeps only in-frame clones here, not all; method: immunoSEQ multiplex PCR. The data contain under 2,000,000 clones, around 96% of them singletons. The trim removed 5 bases at V and 1 base at J, leaving 6 bases unmatched. This CDR3 spans 14 amino acids. Germline V lookup: CDR1 SGHDT, CDR2 YYEEEE. Naive CD8 isolation took CD45RO-negative cells positively selected for CCR7 and excluded terminally differentiated effector memory CD45RA+ cells. Those who donated were healthy HIV-negative adults, with no recent acute infections or vaccinations reported.

The specimen was naive CD8+ T cells sorted from blood. The V gene is TRBV5-6, the J gene TRBJ2-7; 7 positions agree with TRBD1. This sequence was found in a man in his late teens or twenties in good health. In nucleotides, the CDR3 is TGTGCCAGCAGTTCACAGGGGTGGTCCTACGAGCAGTACTTC. It specifies CASSSQGWSYEQYF.